The 6 T cell receptor beta chains below come from one sample, sequenced in a study of T cell repertoires in cytomegalovirus infection. Each CDR3 protein gets one entry after TCRdb re-called the reads with MiXCR. The top ten clones hold over 10% of a sample with fewer than 850,000 distinct CDR3 sequences, roughly 28% of them seen once. Their target antigens are unknown. The sample here was cultured CD8+ T cells from PBMCs, taken from culture after CMV antigen stimulation. The source of these receptors is a human donor in good health (CMV status not recorded). Some clones in this sample may be carry-over from other donors' samples.

The chain recombines TRBV7-9 with TRBJ1-1; no reliable D call. V was shortened by 7 bases and J by 1 base, with 19 bases between the two germline ends. Germline V gene data show CDR1 as SEHNR and CDR2 as FQNEAQ (reference sequence). The CDR3 contains 16 residues. The CDR3 coding sequence is TGTGCCAGCAAAGTCGCCGGCACTTTTACGAACACTGAAGCTTTCTTT. It is translated as CASKVAGTFTNTEAFF. The variable domain in full, completed from reference TRBV7-9 and TRBJ1-1, reads DTGVSQNPRHKITKRGQNVTFRCDPISEHNRLYWYRQTLGQGPEFLTYFQNEAQLEKSRLLSDRFSAERPKGSFSTLEIQRTEQGDSAMYLCASKVAGTFTNTEAFFGQGTRLTVV.

The chain recombines TRBV6-2 or TRBV6-3 with TRBJ2-5; D is unclear. V was shortened by 8 bases and J by 5 bases, with 15 bases between the two germline ends. Germline values: CDR1 MNHEY, CDR2 SVGEGT. This CDR3 region has 13 residues. CDR3 DNA sequence: TGTGCCAGCTATACCTTGGGGTACGAGACCCAGTACTTC. Translation: CASYTLGYETQYF.

The chain combines TRBV6-5 with TRBJ1-2; D is unresolved. CDR3 size: 15 residues. CDR1 is MNHEY and CDR2 is SVGAGI in the germline V gene. V was shortened by 0 bases and J by 2 bases, with 10 bases between the two germline ends. CDR3 nucleotides: TGTGCCAGCAGTTACTCGAACAGACCCAACTATGGCTACACCTTC. Its protein product is CASSYSNRPNYGYTF.

This chain uses TRBV6-5 with TRBJ1-1; no clear D. Looked up from germline, CDR1 is MNHEY and CDR2 is SVGAGI. V lost 7 bases and J 2 bases, leaving 14 bases between the germline ends. The CDR3 totals 14 residues. CDR3 sequence reads: CASIQDGGNTEAFF. The CDR3 nucleotides read TGTGCCAGCATCCAGGACGGAGGAAACACTGAAGCTTTCTTT.

This clonotype occurred a few times. The gene calls are TRBV10-3 and TRBJ1-1, with D hard to call. Between the trimmed V and J ends, which lost 6 bases and 0 bases, there was a span of 11 bases. The CDR3 loop spans 14 amino acids. Germline V gives CDR1 ENHRY, CDR2 SYGVKD. CDR3 loop: CAIRAPTMNTEAFF. Here the CDR3 DNA reads TGTGCCATCAGGGCCCCGACCATGAACACTGAAGCTTTCTTT.

In its sample, this clonotype was seen a few times. The chain couples TRBV6-1 to TRBJ1-2, with D possibly matching TRBD1 (6 bases). The CDR3 loop spans 13 amino acids. The V gene's germline CDR1 is MNHNS and CDR2 SASEGT. The V end was cut by 10 bases, the J end by 5 bases, with 17 bases between. The CDR3 DNA is TGTGCCACCAGCGGGGGGCCAGAATATGGCTACACCTTC. It specifies CATSGGPEYGYTF.